Following are 20 T cell receptor beta chains from one sample sequenced in a study of a mutant IDH1 vaccine in newly diagnosed glioma. Their recognized antigens are unknown. Profiled with immunoSEQ multiplex PCR; TCRdb holds only in-frame clones, not every one. The sample has about 69,000 clones, around 84% seen once. As for time point: week 35, safety follow-up. Topical imiquimod accompanied each vaccine dose, which consisted of 300 ug of mutant IDH1 20-mer peptide. This sample comprised PBMCs, obtained from a glioma patient whose treatment included an IDH1 peptide vaccine. These TCRs come from a man aged 25 to 40 with glioma.

The CDR3 protein is CASSLEAGTGELFF. CDR3 nucleotide sequence: TGTGCCAGCAGCTTAGAGGCGGGGACCGGGGAGCTGTTTTTT. The rearrangement links TRBV11-2 to TRBJ2-2; a possible D gene is TRBD2 (6 bases). This CDR3 spans 14 amino acids. The germline V gene encodes CDR1 SGHAT and CDR2 FQNNGV. The V end lost 0 bases, the J end lost 5 bases, and 7 bases lay between the germline ends.

The genes are TRBV6-1 and TRBJ2-7, with D unresolved. The germline gives CDR1 MNHNS, CDR2 SASEGT. The CDR3 contains 10 residues. V lost 11 bases, J lost 6 bases, and 11 bases lay in between. DNA for the CDR3: TGTGCCGAAGCCTCAAGCGAGCAGTACTTC. Its protein is CAEASSEQYF.

This chain's CDR3 is CASSLFGGGSYEQYF. CDR3 nucleotides: TGTGCCAGCAGCTTGTTTGGTGGGGGCTCCTACGAGCAGTACTTC. The chain couples TRBV5-8 to TRBJ2-7, with D perhaps being TRBD1 or TRBD2 (5 bases each). CDR1 is SGHTS and CDR2 is YDEGEE in the germline V gene. Between the trimmed V and J ends, which lost 1 base and 0 bases, there was a span of 11 bases. This CDR3 is 15 amino acids long.

The chain uses TRBV7-9 and TRBJ2-2; D not resolved. The germline gives CDR1 SEHNR, CDR2 FQNEAQ (reference sequence). V was shortened by 4 bases and J by 6 bases, with 15 bases between the two germline ends. The CDR3 has 15 amino acids. In DNA form, the CDR3 reads TGTGCCAGCAGCTCAAGACTTAAGGACCCCGGGGAGCTGTTTTTT. It is translated as CASSSRLKDPGELFF.

The chain combines TRBV27 with TRBJ1-1; 7 bases agree with TRBD1. Trimming removed 2 bases from V and 8 bases from J; junction bases left unmatched: 2. The germline CDR1 and CDR2 sequences are MNHEY and SMNVEV (reference sequence). The CDR3 covers 12 residues. CDR3 region: CASSLRGREAFF. The DNA for the CDR3 is TGTGCCAGCAGTTTAAGGGGGCGGGAAGCTTTCTTT.

This CDR3 reads CSVDSPTPSANEQFF. CDR3 DNA sequence: TGCAGCGTTGATAGTCCCACACCCAGCGCCAATGAGCAGTTCTTC. The chain links TRBV29-1 to TRBJ2-1; D remains ambiguous. The V gene lost 3 bases and the J gene lost 6 bases, with 18 bases spanning the gap. Germline CDR1 reads SQVTM; CDR2 reads ANQGSEA. The CDR3 consists of 15 residues.

V gene TRBV4-1 combines with J gene TRBJ2-1, with TRBD2 as a possible D gene (6 bases). From germline, CDR1 is MGHRA and CDR2 YSYEKL. CDR3 length equals 13 residues. The V gene lost 3 bases and the J gene lost 8 bases, with 11 bases spanning the gap. CDR3 amino acids: CASSQWSGDEQFF. In DNA form, the CDR3 reads TGCGCCAGCAGCCAGTGGTCGGGGGATGAGCAGTTCTTC.

J is TRBJ2-7 and V is TRBV28; perhaps TRBD2 as D (5 bases). Germline CDR1 and CDR2: MDHEN and SYDVKM. The ends were cut back, 0 bases at V and 0 bases at J, with 12 bases in the middle. The CDR3 is 16 residues long. The CDR3 here is CASSLWRVRSSYEQYF. The CDR3 DNA reads as TGTGCCAGCAGTTTATGGCGGGTGCGTTCCTCCTACGAGCAGTACTTC.

This clone was found a few times. The chain recombines TRBV14 with TRBJ1-1, with 7 bases lining up with TRBD1. CDR1 is SGHDN, CDR2 FVKESK, per germline. V lost 6 bases to trimming and J lost 1 base; unmatched junction nucleotides: 5. This CDR3 has 14 residues. As DNA, the CDR3 is TGTGCCAGCAGTCTTCGGACAGGGAACACTGAAGCTTTCTTT. It yields the protein CASSLRTGNTEAFF.

V gene TRBV2 combines with J gene TRBJ1-4; D is perhaps TRBD1 (5 bases). This CDR3 contains 15 residues. The V end was cut by 5 bases, the J end by 5 bases, with 15 bases between. Germline CDR1 is SNHLY and CDR2 is FYNNEI. The DNA of the CDR3 is TGTGCCAGCAGTCCCTACGGGGGGGAGAATGAAAAACTGTTTTTT. Residues: CASSPYGGENEKLFF.

This clone was detected only once. CDR3 nucleotides: TGTGCCAGCAGCTTAGCACTAGCGGGGGCCTACTACGAGCAGTACTTC. This sequence encodes CASSLALAGAYYEQYF. The chain employs TRBV7-9 and TRBJ2-7; 11 bases match TRBD2. This CDR3 region has 16 residues. V was pared by 0 bases and J by 3 bases, with 4 bases of the junction left unmatched. The germline CDR1 and CDR2 sequences are SEHNR and FQNEAQ (reference sequence).

The CDR3 DNA reads TGCGCCAGCGGACCCGGGACAGACCCTCGGAGAAACACCATATATTTT. It encodes CASGPGTDPRRNTIYF. The chain recombines TRBV5-1 with TRBJ1-3; 7 positions agree with TRBD1. Germline CDR1 and CDR2: SGHRS and YFSETQ. V dropped 7 bases and J dropped 5; count of bases not matched to a gene: 15. This CDR3 has 16 amino acids.

This clone was observed a handful of times. The chain combines TRBV5-1 with TRBJ2-5; 11 nucleotides line up with TRBD2. Trimming cost V 2 bases and J 1 base; bases outside gene matches: 10. CDR1 and CDR2 from the germline V gene are SGHRS and YFSETQ. The CDR3 covers 18 residues. CDR3 coding DNA: TGCGCCAGCAGCTTACGGACTAGCGGGCAGGGACTCCAAGAGACCCAGTACTTC. Translated, it gives CASSLRTSGQGLQETQYF.

V usage is TRBV27 and J usage is TRBJ1-2; D not resolved. V was cut by 3 bases and J by 3 bases, with 14 bases left in between. The CDR3 length is 15 residues. Germline V lookup: CDR1 MNHEY, CDR2 SMNVEV (reference sequence). CDR3: CASSFKSGPYYGYTF. The DNA of the CDR3 is TGTGCCAGCAGTTTTAAATCCGGACCCTACTATGGCTACACCTTC.

The rearrangement links TRBV19 to TRBJ1-1, with a weak D call TRBD1 (5 bases). The germline V and J ends were trimmed by 2 bases and 4 bases, with 11 bases remaining between them. The CDR3 runs to 14 residues. Per germline, CDR1 LNHDA and CDR2 SQIVND (reference sequence). The CDR3 sequence is CASSIRVGGTEAFF. CDR3 DNA: TGTGCCAGTAGTATAAGGGTCGGGGGCACTGAAGCTTTCTTT.

This clone was observed a few times. The genes are TRBV7-7 and TRBJ2-5; D perhaps matches TRBD2 (5 bases). CDR1 and CDR2 from the germline V gene are SSHAT and FNYEAQ (reference sequence). The CDR3 has 13 residues. V lost 0 bases, J lost 9 bases, and 11 bases lay in between. This CDR3 reads CASSLADYGAQYF. The CDR3 DNA reads TGTGCCAGCAGCTTAGCGGATTACGGGGCCCAGTACTTC.

This chain joins TRBV11-2 and TRBJ2-7, with 12 bases fitting TRBD2. This CDR3 spans 15 amino acids. Germline values: CDR1 SGHAT, CDR2 FQNNGV. V shed 6 bases and J 7 bases; nucleotides not matched to a gene: 10. The CDR3 sequence: CASRKLAGGAGEQYF. The CDR3 nucleotides read TGTGCCAGCAGGAAACTAGCGGGAGGAGCGGGGGAGCAGTACTTC.

This chain uses TRBV28 with TRBJ1-2; tentative D call: TRBD1 (5 bases). CDR1 is MDHEN and CDR2 is SYDVKM in the germline V gene. V dropped 5 bases and J dropped 8 bases, with 27 bases sitting between them. This CDR3 is built from 17 residues. The chain's CDR3 is CASSPRGALDPGEGYTF. The CDR3 DNA sequence: TGTGCCAGCAGTCCCCGAGGGGCCCTAGATCCTGGTGAGGGCTACACCTTC.

The chain uses TRBV30 and TRBJ1-3; D is uncertain. CDR1 GTSNPN and CDR2 SVGIG come from the germline V gene (reference sequence). The CDR3 loop spans 14 amino acids. Trimming took 0 bases from V and 0 from J, leaving 6 bases between them. The CDR3 DNA sequence: TGTGCCTGGAGTGTATTGGTCTCTGGAAACACCATATATTTT. It translates to CAWSVLVSGNTIYF.

The rearrangement uses TRBV27 and TRBJ2-5; the match to TRBD1 covers 10 bases. The CDR3 runs to 16 residues. Germline assignment: CDR1 MNHEY and CDR2 SMNVEV (reference sequence). Trimming removed 4 bases from V and 5 bases from J; junction bases left unmatched: 10. The CDR3 is CASSSPGTGVVETQYF. The CDR3 DNA reads as TGTGCCAGCAGTTCACCGGGGACAGGGGTGGTGGAGACCCAGTACTTC.